Listed below are T cell receptor beta chains from one sample, sequenced in a study of T cells in Graves' hyperthyroidism and ophthalmopathy. One entry per CDR3 protein, called by TCRdb with MiXCR from the multiplex PCR reads. The profile shows some 770,000 distinct CDR3 sequences, about 16% of them singletons. The source material was blood. Receptors were obtained from a young man with Graves' hyperthyroidism. The CDR3 runs from the conserved cysteine through the conserved F or W. A D gene is named only where the DNA matches it firmly. Clone size is not always given. Where it is, it says once, few, many or a class for expanded clones.

v_call: TRBV2
d_call: NA
clone_size: many
j_call: TRBJ2-3
cdr3_length: 13
cdr3_aa: CASSGSGSDTQYF
cdr3_nt: TGTGCCAGCAGTGGTAGCGGTTCCGATACGCAGTATTTT

v_call: TRBV20-1
d_call: NA
clone_size: NA
j_call: TRBJ2-5
cdr3_length: 13
cdr3_aa: CSASRGALETQYF
cdr3_nt: TGCAGTGCTAGCCGGGGGGCCCTGGAGACCCAGTACTTC

v_call: TRBV28
d_call: NA
clone_size: many
j_call: TRBJ2-4
cdr3_length: 12
cdr3_aa: CASSFSANIQYF
cdr3_nt: TGTGCCAGCAGTTTTAGCGCAAACATTCAGTACTTC

v_call: TRBV25-1
d_call: NA
clone_size: NA
j_call: TRBJ2-5
cdr3_length: 14
cdr3_aa: CASSDLPARETQYF
cdr3_nt: TGTGCCAGCAGTGATCTCCCAGCCAGAGAGACCCAGTACTTC

v_call: TRBV5-1
d_call: TRBD1
clone_size: NA
j_call: TRBJ2-1
cdr3_length: 15
cdr3_aa: CASSSGQGLYNEQFF
cdr3_nt: TGCGCCAGCAGCTCTGGACAGGGCCTCTACAATGAGCAGTTCTTC

v_call: TRBV30
d_call: NA
clone_size: NA
j_call: TRBJ2-3
cdr3_length: 16
cdr3_aa: CAWSVMVASSTDTQYF
cdr3_nt: TGTGCCTGGAGTGTAATGGTGGCCTCTAGCACAGATACGCAGTATTTT

v_call: TRBV30
d_call: NA
clone_size: few
j_call: TRBJ2-1
cdr3_length: 13
cdr3_aa: CAQGSWGLGEQFF
cdr3_nt: TGTGCCCAAGGGAGTTGGGGGTTGGGTGAGCAGTTCTTC

v_call: TRBV24-1
d_call: TRBD2
clone_size: NA
j_call: TRBJ2-2
cdr3_length: 18
cdr3_aa: CATSDPGGGRFDTGELFF
cdr3_nt: TGTGCCACCAGTGACCCGGGAGGCGGGAGGTTCGACACCGGGGAGCTGTTTTTT

v_call: TRBV29-1
d_call: NA
clone_size: NA
j_call: TRBJ2-7
cdr3_length: 13
cdr3_aa: CSVERDGGYEQYF
cdr3_nt: TGCAGCGTTGAACGGGACGGGGGATACGAGCAGTACTTC

v_call: TRBV19
d_call: NA
clone_size: few
j_call: TRBJ2-1
cdr3_length: 16
cdr3_aa: CASSKSREGLDNEQFF
cdr3_nt: TGTGCCAGTAGTAAGTCCCGTGAGGGGTTAGACAATGAGCAGTTCTTC

v_call: TRBV11-3
d_call: TRBD2
clone_size: NA
j_call: TRBJ2-7
cdr3_length: 16
cdr3_aa: CASSRRTSGGTYEQYF
cdr3_nt: TGTGCCAGCAGTCGAAGAACTAGCGGGGGCACCTACGAGCAGTACTTC

v_call: TRBV10-3
d_call: TRBD1
clone_size: once
j_call: TRBJ2-5
cdr3_length: 12
cdr3_aa: CAIGTGDETQYF
cdr3_nt: TGTGCCATCGGGACAGGGGACGAGACCCAGTACTTC

v_call: TRBV11-2
d_call: TRBD2
clone_size: many
j_call: TRBJ2-1
cdr3_length: 18
cdr3_aa: CASSLTPYGGRHYNEQFF
cdr3_nt: TGTGCCAGCAGCTTAACACCATATGGCGGGAGACACTACAATGAGCAGTTCTTC

v_call: TRBV20-1
d_call: NA
clone_size: NA
j_call: TRBJ2-4
cdr3_length: 16
cdr3_aa: CSASRSVVEAKNIQYF
cdr3_nt: TGCAGTGCTAGCCGGAGCGTAGTTGAGGCCAAAAACATTCAGTACTTC

v_call: TRBV5-5
d_call: NA
clone_size: few
j_call: TRBJ2-3
cdr3_length: 15
cdr3_aa: CASSWWDGFTDTQYF
cdr3_nt: TGTGCCAGCAGCTGGTGGGACGGGTTCACAGATACGCAGTATTTT

v_call: TRBV7-8
d_call: TRBD1
clone_size: NA
j_call: TRBJ1-5
cdr3_length: 17
cdr3_aa: CASSSGTASFSNQPQHF
cdr3_nt: TGTGCCAGCAGCTCCGGGACAGCCAGTTTTAGCAATCAGCCCCAGCATTTT

v_call: TRBV18
d_call: NA
clone_size: many
j_call: TRBJ2-2
cdr3_length: 15
cdr3_aa: CASSSRTANTGELFF
cdr3_nt: TGTGCCAGCTCATCGAGGACAGCGAACACCGGGGAGCTGTTTTTT

v_call: TRBV6-2/TRBV6-3
d_call: TRBD1
clone_size: many
j_call: TRBJ1-2
cdr3_length: 16
cdr3_aa: CASSSRTGGRNYGYTF
cdr3_nt: TGTGCCAGCAGTTCCCGGACAGGGGGCCGTAACTATGGCTACACCTTC

v_call: TRBV24-1
d_call: TRBD2
clone_size: NA
j_call: TRBJ2-5
cdr3_length: 13
cdr3_aa: CATSVAGGETQYF
cdr3_nt: TGTGCCACCAGTGTTGCGGGAGGCGAGACCCAGTACTTC